This T cell receptor beta chain was identified in a study of cytomegalovirus exposure and HLA in healthy donors. PCR employed 60 Vbeta and 13 Jbeta primers. The repertoire was sequenced with immunoSEQ multiplex PCR; TCRdb's copy has only in-frame clones and lacks some. Of 180,000 or so clones listed, roughly 80% were seen once; the top ten hold over 1.5%. This CDR3 contains 15 residues. Trimming took 6 bases from V and 0 from J, leaving 12 bases between them. CDR1 is MDHEN and CDR2 is SYDVKM in the germline V gene. The sequence derives from a man between 35 and 55 years old in good health and CMV-seronegative. This chain connects TRBV28 to TRBJ1-5; possibly TRBD1 for D (6 bases). Sequences were obtained from PBMCs. CDR3 sequence: CASRIRGHSNQPQHF. The CDR3 coding sequence is TGTGCCAGCAGAATCAGGGGACATAGCAATCAGCCCCAGCATTTT.